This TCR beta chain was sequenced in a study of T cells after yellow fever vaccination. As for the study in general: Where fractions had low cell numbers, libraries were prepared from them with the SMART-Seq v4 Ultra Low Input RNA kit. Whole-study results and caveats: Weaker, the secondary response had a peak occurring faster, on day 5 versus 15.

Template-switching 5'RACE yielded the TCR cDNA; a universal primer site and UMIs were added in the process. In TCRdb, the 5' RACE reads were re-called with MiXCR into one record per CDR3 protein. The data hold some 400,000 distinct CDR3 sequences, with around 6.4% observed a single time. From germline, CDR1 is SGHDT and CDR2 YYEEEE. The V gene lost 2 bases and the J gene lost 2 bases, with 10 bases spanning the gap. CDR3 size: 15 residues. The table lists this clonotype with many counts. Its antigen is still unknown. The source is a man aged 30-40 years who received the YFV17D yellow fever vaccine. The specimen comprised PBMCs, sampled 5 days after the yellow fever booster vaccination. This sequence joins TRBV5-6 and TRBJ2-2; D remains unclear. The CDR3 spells CASSFNYLNTGELFF. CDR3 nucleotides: TGTGCCAGCAGCTTTAACTATTTAAACACCGGGGAGCTGTTTTTT.